Listed here are 22 T cell receptor beta chains from one sample, sequenced in a study of T cells in Graves' hyperthyroidism and ophthalmopathy. Template material for amplifying TCR beta CDR3 regions consisted of RNA transcripts. The TCR CDR3 first-round RT-PCR relied on the HTBI primer set. TCRdb used MiXCR to reprocess the multiplex PCR reads, holding one entry per CDR3 protein. The table has under 450,000 distinct CDR3 sequences, 15% to 20% seen once. Source material: blood. Receptor source: a woman aged 25 to 39 with Graves' hyperthyroidism that later progressed to Graves' ophthalmopathy.

This clonotype was recorded many times. The J gene is TRBJ2-2, the V gene TRBV27; D may be TRBD1 or TRBD2 (5 bases each). V was clipped by 3 bases and J by 4 bases, with 15 bases between them. CDR1 is MNHEY, CDR2 SMNVEV, per germline (reference sequence). The CDR3 totals 16 residues. The CDR3 coding sequence is TGTGCCAGCAGTTTTTGGGGGAGCTCGACCACCGGGGAGCTGTTTTTT. Translating gives CASSFWGSSTTGELFF.

The chain is built from TRBV7-2 and TRBJ2-2, with TRBD1 matching over 7 bases. This CDR3 is 16 amino acids long. With 4 bases clipped from V and 1 base from J, the junction kept 6 bases outside the gene matches. The germline V gene has CDR1 SGHTA and CDR2 FQGNSA. CDR3 nucleotides: TGTGCCAGCAGCTCGGGGACAGTCGGGAACACCGGGGAGCTGTTTTTT. Translated, it gives CASSSGTVGNTGELFF.

In this sample, this clonotype turned up many times. The chain links TRBV7-9 to TRBJ2-3; a possible D gene is TRBD1 (5 bases). The germline V gene has CDR1 SEHNR and CDR2 FQNEAQ (reference sequence). The CDR3 totals 12 residues. The CDR3 protein is CVGVSGTDTQYF. CDR3 bases: TGTGTAGGGGTATCCGGCACAGATACGCAGTATTTT.

This clonotype was detected many times. The chain joins TRBV27 to TRBJ2-3; 9 bases line up with TRBD2. J was trimmed by 8 bases and V by 4 bases; bases with no gene match: 10. Germline V lookup: CDR1 MNHEY, CDR2 SMNVEV (reference sequence). The CDR3 consists of 15 residues. The chain's CDR3 is CASSSAAGGQGTQYF. The CDR3 region has the DNA TGTGCCAGCAGTTCCGCGGCGGGGGGGCAAGGTACGCAGTATTTT.

The table lists this clonotype with many counts. The chain couples TRBV7-9 to TRBJ2-5, with D maybe TRBD2 (7 bases). Trimming left V 5 bases short and J 4 bases short, with 14 bases between. From germline, CDR1 is SEHNR and CDR2 FQNEAQ (reference sequence). This CDR3 has 14 amino acids. The CDR3 is CASSRTGRGETQYF. The CDR3 DNA sequence: TGTGCCAGCAGCAGAACAGGGAGGGGAGAGACCCAGTACTTC.

The chain carries TRBV5-4 and TRBJ2-3, with a tentative D call TRBD2 (6 bases). Trimming took off 4 bases at V and 6 bases at J, with 21 bases between the two ends. Germline V gene sequence: CDR1 SGHNT, CDR2 YYREEE (reference sequence). The CDR3 contains 16 residues. Here the CDR3 DNA reads TGTGCCAGCAGCCGGGGACTTTTTGGGACCACTGATACGCAGTATTTT. This encodes CASSRGLFGTTDTQYF.

This clonotype was counted between two and nine times. CDR3 nucleotide sequence: TGTGCCAGCGGCGGGGGCAGCGAAGCTTTCTTT. This gives the protein CASGGGSEAFF. This sequence joins TRBV2 and TRBJ1-1; D is possibly TRBD1 (6 bases). Germline assignment: CDR1 SNHLY and CDR2 FYNNEI. Between the trimmed V and J ends, which lost 8 bases and 8 bases, there was a span of 12 bases. The CDR3 consists of 11 residues.

This chain joins TRBV10-2 and TRBJ2-4, with TRBD2 matching over 11 bases. The CDR3 loop spans 14 amino acids. CDR1 and CDR2 from the germline V gene are WSHSY and SAAADI. Germline trimming cut 5 bases from V and 10 bases from J; bases unmatched to any gene: 7. The DNA of the CDR3 is TGCGCCAGCAGTTTCGGACTAGCGGGTGGTATTCAGTACTTC. This translates into CASSFGLAGGIQYF.

The chain links TRBV19 to TRBJ2-1; D may correspond to TRBD1 or TRBD2 (6 bases each). This CDR3 region has 13 residues. V lost 8 bases, J lost 7 bases, and 15 bases lay in between. In germline, CDR1 is LNHDA, CDR2 SQIVND (reference sequence). The CDR3 loop reads CASRPRGQNEQFF. For the CDR3, the DNA is TGTGCCAGTCGCCCACGGGGGCAGAATGAGCAGTTCTTC.

The genes are TRBV5-1 and TRBJ2-5; D perhaps matches TRBD1 (6 bases). Looked up from germline, CDR1 is SGHRS and CDR2 is YFSETQ. The germline V and J ends were trimmed by 1 base and 9 bases, with 16 bases remaining between them. The length of the CDR3 is 14 residues. DNA for the CDR3: TGCGCCAGCAGCTTGTGGCAGGGGTCATCGGCCCAGTACTTC. As protein: CASSLWQGSSAQYF. Based on the CDR3 plus reference TRBV5-1 and TRBJ2-5, the full variable domain is KAGVTQTPRYLIKTRGQQVTLSCSPISGHRSVSWYQQTPGQGLQFLFEYFSETQRNKGNFPGRFSGRQFSNSRSEMNVSTLELGDSALYLCASSLWQGSSAQYFGPGTRLLVL.

V is TRBV11-2 and J is TRBJ2-5, with TRBD2 matching 10 bases. V shed 6 bases and J 5 bases; nucleotides not matched to a gene: 3. The CDR3 extends over 13 amino acids. Germline CDR1 and CDR2: SGHAT and FQNNGV. CDR3 nucleotide sequence: TGTGCCAGCAGGCTGACTAGCGGGGAGACCCAGTACTTC. Translation gives CASRLTSGETQYF.

This clonotype was seen repeatedly, ten times or more. The V and J genes are TRBV5-4 and TRBJ2-5; 12 nucleotides match TRBD2. CDR3 size: 16 residues. After removal of 0 bases from V and 2 bases from J, the junction contained 2 bases not matched to a gene. Germline CDR1 is SGHNT and CDR2 is YYREEE (reference sequence). CDR3 sequence: CASSLASGRGQETQYF. The CDR3 DNA reads as TGTGCCAGCAGCTTGGCTAGCGGGAGGGGGCAAGAGACCCAGTACTTC.

There are many counts of this clonotype. The V and J genes are TRBV20-1 and TRBJ1-4; D not certain. V was pared by 0 bases and J by 2 bases, with 13 bases between. CDR1 and CDR2 (germline): DFQATT, SNEGSKA (reference sequence). The CDR3 loop spans 16 amino acids. The CDR3 DNA sequence: TGCAGTGCTAGAGATTTCGGGTTAGGCACTAATGAAAAACTGTTTTTT. Amino acid sequence: CSARDFGLGTNEKLFF.

At least ten counts were recorded for this clonotype. The gene calls are TRBV30 and TRBJ1-3; the D is unclear. Between the trimmed V and J ends, which lost 2 bases and 0 bases, there was a span of 8 bases. From germline, CDR1 is GTSNPN and CDR2 SVGIG (reference sequence). The CDR3 contains 14 residues. CDR3 amino acids: CAWSRDTSGNTIYF. DNA of the CDR3: TGTGCCTGGAGTCGGGATACCTCTGGAAACACCATATATTTT.

This clonotype occurred many times. The chain joins TRBV2 to TRBJ1-2; TRBD1 agrees at 7 bases. The V gene's germline CDR1 is SNHLY and CDR2 FYNNEI. The CDR3 is made up of 13 amino acids. The trim removed 4 bases at V and 10 bases at J, leaving 9 bases unmatched. This CDR3 is CASSGRDRDPYTF. DNA of the CDR3: TGTGCCAGCAGTGGCCGGGACAGAGACCCCTACACCTTC.

With respect to this clonotype: A much larger clone lies one base from this, so it may be a read error. This chain uses TRBV30 with TRBJ1-1; D remains unclear. Germline V gene lookup returns CDR1 GTSNPN and CDR2 SVGIG (reference sequence). CDR3 length equals 15 residues. V lost 2 bases and J 4 bases, leaving 17 bases between the germline ends. CDR3 region: CAWSIFERWSTEAFF. Here the CDR3 DNA reads TGTGCCTGGAGTATTTTTGAGAGGTGGAGCACTGAAGCTTTCTTT.

V is TRBV6-9 and J is TRBJ2-5, with a possible D match to TRBD1 (5 bases). The germline CDR1 and CDR2 sequences are MNHGY and SVAAGI. V lost 3 bases and J 2 bases, leaving 7 bases between the germline ends. The CDR3 extends over 13 amino acids. The CDR3 DNA sequence: TGTGCCAGCAGTTACAGGGCTCAAGAGACCCAGTACTTC. Protein sequence: CASSYRAQETQYF.

A few counts support this clonotype. A much larger clone is a single base away; this may be a read error. The J gene is TRBJ2-5, the V gene TRBV3-1, with 13 positions matching TRBD2. The CDR3 runs to 15 residues. Per germline, CDR1 LGHDT and CDR2 YNNKEL (reference sequence). The CDR3, as DNA: TGTGCCAGCAGCCACTATGGACTAGCGGGAGAGACCCAGCACTTC. It codes for CASSHYGLAGETQHF.

In DNA form, the CDR3 reads TGCGCCAGCAGTGAATGGTGGGGGCACAATGAGCAGTTCTTC. Translated, it gives CASSEWWGHNEQFF. V gene TRBV10-2 combines with J gene TRBJ2-1; D is possibly TRBD1 (6 bases). CDR3 length: 14 residues. V lost 3 bases and J lost 5, with 11 bases in between. Germline V lookup: CDR1 WSHSY, CDR2 SAAADI.

Many counts were recorded for this clonotype. The CDR3 nucleotides are TGTGCCAGCAGCTTAGTGGCAGGGGGGATTGAGCAGTTCTTC. Its protein is CASSLVAGGIEQFF. The gene calls are TRBV7-8 and TRBJ2-1; D is perhaps TRBD1 (7 bases). The CDR3 sequence is 14 residues long. Germline V CDR1 and CDR2: SGHVS, FQNEAQ. V lost 1 base, J lost 9 bases, and 13 bases lay in between.

There are many counts of this clonotype. The V call is TRBV12-3 or TRBV12-4, the J call TRBJ1-2, with TRBD1 matching over 7 bases. Trimming at V came to 3 bases and at J to 7 bases, leaving 8 bases not matched to a gene. The CDR3 sequence is 14 residues long. The CDR3 spells CASSFDQGVLGYTF. The CDR3 DNA reads as TGTGCCAGCAGTTTCGATCAGGGGGTTCTTGGCTACACCTTC.

In this sample, this clonotype turned up a few times. V usage is TRBV7-2 and J usage is TRBJ1-2; 7 bases line up with TRBD1. The CDR3 is 14 amino acids. Trimming at V came to 5 bases and at J to 8 bases, leaving 11 bases not matched to a gene. The germline CDR1 and CDR2 sequences are SGHTA and FQGNSA. CDR3 in DNA: TGTGCCAGCAGCACTAGCCGACAGGGACACGGCTACACCTTC. Encoded protein: CASSTSRQGHGYTF.